This T cell receptor beta chain appears in the sequencing data of a study of blood T cells in healthy people across ages. Study-level results: There were more naive CD4+ cells and higher diversity in long-lived donors than in aged donors. Correlation between TCR beta diversity and naive T cell percentage was strong.

This clonotype was seen many times. Antigen unknown. A J-beta primer mix and a sample-barcoded 5' primer were used in a second PCR of about 6 to 12 cycles. Each cDNA molecule received a tag from a template-switch adaptor that had 12 random nucleotides. Each CDR3 protein gets one entry after TCRdb re-called the 5' RACE reads with MiXCR. The profile shows hundreds of thousands of distinct CDR3 sequences, 40% to 45% of them singletons. V lost 5 bases, J lost 1 base, and 5 bases lay in between. The CDR3 has 12 residues. The sequenced material came from blood. The origin of this receptor is a man older than 75 in good health. This chain joins TRBV12-3 or TRBV12-4 and TRBJ1-2; D not certain. The CDR3: CASSAVNYGYTF. CDR3 sequence (DNA): TGTGCCAGCAGTGCCGTTAACTATGGCTACACCTTC.